The T cell receptor beta chain under discussion was sequenced for a study of T cell repertoires in cytomegalovirus infection. Study-level information: Based on public TCR beta signatures, there were indications of CMV infection and of a matching HLA type. General observations from the study: CMV-specific HLA-C-restricted TCR beta clonotypes dominated the ex vivo response.

This CDR3 comprises 14 residues. Trimming removed 2 bases at V and 4 bases at J, with 12 bases between. The germline gives CDR1 MDHEN, CDR2 SYDVKM. As to this clonotype: Its antigen is not known.

One entry per CDR3 protein results from TCRdb running MiXCR on the reads. This sample yields hundreds of thousands of distinct CDR3 sequences, of which around 24% are seen a single time; around 7.6% belongs to the top ten. The sample comprised CD8+ T cells from PBMCs. This receptor was taken from a human donor in good health (CMV status not recorded). Some clones in this sample may be carry-over from other donors' samples. The chain uses TRBV28 and TRBJ2-7, with a tentative D call TRBD1 (5 bases). The CDR3 loop is CASSLQAGLYEQYV. Written as DNA, the CDR3 is TGTGCCAGCAGTTTACAAGCAGGGCTTTACGAGCAGTACGTC.